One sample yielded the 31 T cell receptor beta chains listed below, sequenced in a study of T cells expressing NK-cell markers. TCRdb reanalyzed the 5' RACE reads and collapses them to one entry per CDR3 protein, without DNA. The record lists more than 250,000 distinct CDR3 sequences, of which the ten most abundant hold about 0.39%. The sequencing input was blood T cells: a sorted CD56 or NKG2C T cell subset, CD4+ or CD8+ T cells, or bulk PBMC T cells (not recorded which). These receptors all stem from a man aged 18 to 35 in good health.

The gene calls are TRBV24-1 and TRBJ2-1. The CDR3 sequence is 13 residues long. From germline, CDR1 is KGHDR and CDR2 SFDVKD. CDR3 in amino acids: CATSDLSSREQFF.

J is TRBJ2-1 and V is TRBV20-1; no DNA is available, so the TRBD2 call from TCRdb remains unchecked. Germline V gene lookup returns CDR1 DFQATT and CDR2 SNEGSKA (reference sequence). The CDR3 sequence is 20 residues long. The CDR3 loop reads CSALARSGVGKSGSYNEQFF.

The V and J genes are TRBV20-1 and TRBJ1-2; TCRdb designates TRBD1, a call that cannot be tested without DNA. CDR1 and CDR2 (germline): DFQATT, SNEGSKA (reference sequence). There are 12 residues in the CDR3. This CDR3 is CSASRGGDGYTF.

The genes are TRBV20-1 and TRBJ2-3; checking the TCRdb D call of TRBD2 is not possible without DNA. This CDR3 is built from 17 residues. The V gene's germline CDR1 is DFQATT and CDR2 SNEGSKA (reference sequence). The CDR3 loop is CSAREMRVGLVKDTQYF.

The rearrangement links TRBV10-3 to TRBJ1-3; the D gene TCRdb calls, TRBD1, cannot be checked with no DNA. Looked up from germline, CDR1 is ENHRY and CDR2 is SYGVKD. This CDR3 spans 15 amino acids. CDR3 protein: CAMRGQAEGQNTIYF.

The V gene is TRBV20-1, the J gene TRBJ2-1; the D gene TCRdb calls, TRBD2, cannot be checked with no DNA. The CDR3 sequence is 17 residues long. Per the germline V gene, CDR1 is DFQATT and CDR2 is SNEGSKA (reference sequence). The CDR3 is CSANPLQRQSSYNEQFF.

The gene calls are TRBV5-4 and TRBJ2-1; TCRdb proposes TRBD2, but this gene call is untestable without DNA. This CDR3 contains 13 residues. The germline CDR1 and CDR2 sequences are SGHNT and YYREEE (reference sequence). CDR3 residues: CASSLLGSDEQFF. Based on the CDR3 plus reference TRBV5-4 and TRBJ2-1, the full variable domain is ETGVTQSPTHLIKTRGQQVTLRCSSQSGHNTVSWYQQALGQGPQFIFQYYREEENGRGNFPPRFSGLQFPNYSSELNVNALELDDSALYLCASSLLGSDEQFFGPGTRLTVL.

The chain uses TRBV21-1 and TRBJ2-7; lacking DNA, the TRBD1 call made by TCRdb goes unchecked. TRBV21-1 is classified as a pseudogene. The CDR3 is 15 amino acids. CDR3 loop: CASSITQESSYEQYF.

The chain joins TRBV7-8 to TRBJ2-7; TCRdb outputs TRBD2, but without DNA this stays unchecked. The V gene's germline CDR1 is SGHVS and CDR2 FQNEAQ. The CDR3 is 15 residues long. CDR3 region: CASSPRPGTSGEQYF.

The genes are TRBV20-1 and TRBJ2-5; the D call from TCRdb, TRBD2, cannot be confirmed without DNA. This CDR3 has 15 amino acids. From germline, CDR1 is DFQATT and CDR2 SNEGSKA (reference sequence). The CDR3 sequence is CSATPTSGYQETQYF.

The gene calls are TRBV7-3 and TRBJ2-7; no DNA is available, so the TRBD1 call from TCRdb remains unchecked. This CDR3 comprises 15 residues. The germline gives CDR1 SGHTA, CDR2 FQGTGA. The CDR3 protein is CASSSYRDRDYEQYF.

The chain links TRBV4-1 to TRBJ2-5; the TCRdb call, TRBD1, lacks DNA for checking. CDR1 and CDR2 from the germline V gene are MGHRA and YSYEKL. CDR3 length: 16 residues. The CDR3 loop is CASSPARAGVQETQYF.

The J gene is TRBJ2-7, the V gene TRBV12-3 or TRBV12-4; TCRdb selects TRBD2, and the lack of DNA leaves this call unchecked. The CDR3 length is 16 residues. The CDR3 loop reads CASSLATPSGDYEQYF.

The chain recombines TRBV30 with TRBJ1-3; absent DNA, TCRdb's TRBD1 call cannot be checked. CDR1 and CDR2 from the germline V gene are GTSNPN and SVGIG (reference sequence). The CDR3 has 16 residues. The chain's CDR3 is CAWSLGQPNSGNTIYF.

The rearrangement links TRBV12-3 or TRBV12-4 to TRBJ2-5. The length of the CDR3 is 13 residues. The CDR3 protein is CASSLLVRETQYF.

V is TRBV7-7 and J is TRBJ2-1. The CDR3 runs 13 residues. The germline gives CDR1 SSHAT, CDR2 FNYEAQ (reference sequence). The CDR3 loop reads CASSRGGQDEQFF.

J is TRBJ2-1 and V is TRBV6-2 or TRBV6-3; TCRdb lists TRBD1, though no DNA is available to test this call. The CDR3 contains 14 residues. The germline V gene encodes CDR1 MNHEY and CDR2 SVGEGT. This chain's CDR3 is CASRQGGPYNEQFF.

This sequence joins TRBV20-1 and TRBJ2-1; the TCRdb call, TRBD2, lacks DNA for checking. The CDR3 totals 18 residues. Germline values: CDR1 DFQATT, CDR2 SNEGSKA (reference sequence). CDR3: CSASGRSLGLAGTDEQFF.

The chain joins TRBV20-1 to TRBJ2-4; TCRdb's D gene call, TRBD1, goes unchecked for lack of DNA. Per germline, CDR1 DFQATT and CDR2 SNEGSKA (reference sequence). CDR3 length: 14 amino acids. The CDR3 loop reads CSARDVAGGFIQYF.

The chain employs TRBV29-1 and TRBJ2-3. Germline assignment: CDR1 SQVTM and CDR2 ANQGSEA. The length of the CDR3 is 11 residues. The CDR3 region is CSVTITDTQYF.

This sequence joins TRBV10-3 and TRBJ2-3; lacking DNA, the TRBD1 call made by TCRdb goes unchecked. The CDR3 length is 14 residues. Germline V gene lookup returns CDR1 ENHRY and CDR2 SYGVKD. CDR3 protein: CATYRDRSTDTQYF.

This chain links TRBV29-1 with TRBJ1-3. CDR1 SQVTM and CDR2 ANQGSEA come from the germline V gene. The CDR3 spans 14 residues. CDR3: CSVRTGNSGNTIYF.

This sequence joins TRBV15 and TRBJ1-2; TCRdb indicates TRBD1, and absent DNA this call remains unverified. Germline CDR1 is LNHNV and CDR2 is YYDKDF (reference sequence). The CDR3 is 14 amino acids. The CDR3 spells CATSAPDRNYGYTF.

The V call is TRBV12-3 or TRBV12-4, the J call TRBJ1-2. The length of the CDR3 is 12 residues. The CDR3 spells CASSPGPLGYTF.

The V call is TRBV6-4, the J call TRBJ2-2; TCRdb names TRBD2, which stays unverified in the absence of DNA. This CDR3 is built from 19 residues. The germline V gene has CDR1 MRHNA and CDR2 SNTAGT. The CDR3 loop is CASSPPGLAGGPNTGELFF.

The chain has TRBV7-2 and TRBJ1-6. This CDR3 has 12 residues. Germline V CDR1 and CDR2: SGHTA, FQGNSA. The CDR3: CASRWKDSPLHF.

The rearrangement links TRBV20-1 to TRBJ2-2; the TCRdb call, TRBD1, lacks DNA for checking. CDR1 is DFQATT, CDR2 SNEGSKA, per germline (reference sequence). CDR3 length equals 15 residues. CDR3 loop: CSARPPPSNTGELFF.

The CDR3 reads CASRPHTGELFF. This sequence joins TRBV6-5 and TRBJ2-2. Germline CDR1 reads MNHEY; CDR2 reads SVGAGI. The CDR3 length is 12 residues.

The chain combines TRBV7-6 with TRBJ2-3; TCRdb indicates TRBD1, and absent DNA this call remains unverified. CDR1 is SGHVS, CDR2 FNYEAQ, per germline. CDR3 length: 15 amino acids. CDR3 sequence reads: CASSSPGPSTDTQYF.

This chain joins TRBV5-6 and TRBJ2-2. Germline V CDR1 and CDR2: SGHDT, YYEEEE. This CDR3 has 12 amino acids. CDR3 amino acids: CASSFLTGELFF.

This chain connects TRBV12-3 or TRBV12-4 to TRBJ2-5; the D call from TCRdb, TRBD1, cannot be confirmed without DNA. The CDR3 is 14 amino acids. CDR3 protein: CASRQRTGLETQYF.